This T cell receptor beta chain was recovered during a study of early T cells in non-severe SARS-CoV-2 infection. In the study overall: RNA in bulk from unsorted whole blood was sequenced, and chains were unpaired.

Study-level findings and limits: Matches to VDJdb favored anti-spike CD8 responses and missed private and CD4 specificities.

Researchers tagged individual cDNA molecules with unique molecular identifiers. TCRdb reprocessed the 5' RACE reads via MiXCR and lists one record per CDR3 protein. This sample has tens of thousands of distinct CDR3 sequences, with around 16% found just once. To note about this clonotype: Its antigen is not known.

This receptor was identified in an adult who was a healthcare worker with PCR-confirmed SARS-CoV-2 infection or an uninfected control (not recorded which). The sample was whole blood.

This CDR3 is CASSQGVYNEQFF. The DNA for the CDR3 is TGTGCCAGCAGCCAAGGAGTCTACAATGAGCAGTTCTTC. The rearrangement joins TRBV3-1 to TRBJ2-1, with D unclear. This CDR3 spans 13 amino acids. Germline values: CDR1 LGHDT, CDR2 YNNKEL (reference sequence). Trimming left V 1 base short and J 3 bases short, with 4 bases between.